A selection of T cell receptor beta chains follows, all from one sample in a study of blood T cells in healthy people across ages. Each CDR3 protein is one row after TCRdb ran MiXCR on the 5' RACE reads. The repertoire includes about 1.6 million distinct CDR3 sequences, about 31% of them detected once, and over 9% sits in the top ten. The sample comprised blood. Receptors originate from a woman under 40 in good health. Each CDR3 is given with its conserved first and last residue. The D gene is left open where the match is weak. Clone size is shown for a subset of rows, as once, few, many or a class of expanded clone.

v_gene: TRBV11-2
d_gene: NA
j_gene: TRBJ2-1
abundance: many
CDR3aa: CASSLAGRYNEQFF
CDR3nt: TGTGCCAGCAGTTTGGCAGGCAGGTACAATGAGCAGTTCTTC

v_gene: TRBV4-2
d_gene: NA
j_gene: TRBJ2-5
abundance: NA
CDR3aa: CASSQDQSTLPGTYQTQGTQYF
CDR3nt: TGTGCCAGCAGCCAAGATCAATCGACCTTACCAGGGACTTACCAAACTCAAGGGACCCAGTACTTC

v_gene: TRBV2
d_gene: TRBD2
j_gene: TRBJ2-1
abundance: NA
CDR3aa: CATPSGGDSYNEQFF
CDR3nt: TGTGCCACGCCCAGCGGGGGGGACTCCTACAATGAGCAGTTCTTC

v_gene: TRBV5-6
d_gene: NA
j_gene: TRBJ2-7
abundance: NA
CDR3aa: CASSFATSGGRGEQYF
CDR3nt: TGTGCCAGCAGCTTTGCCACTAGTGGGGGACGAGGTGAGCAGTACTTC

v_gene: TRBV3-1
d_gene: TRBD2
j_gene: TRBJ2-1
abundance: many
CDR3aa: CASSQDPERERGEQFF
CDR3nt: TGTGCCAGCAGCCAAGATCCGGAGCGGGAGAGGGGTGAGCAGTTCTTC

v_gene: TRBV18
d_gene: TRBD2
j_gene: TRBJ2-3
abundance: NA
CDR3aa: CASLSGRTSRDTQYF
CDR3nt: TGTGCCAGCTTATCCGGTAGGACTAGCAGAGATACGCAGTATTTT

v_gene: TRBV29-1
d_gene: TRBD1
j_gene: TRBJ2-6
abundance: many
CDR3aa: CSVVPGTGSSGANVLTF
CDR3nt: TGCAGCGTTGTACCCGGGACAGGGAGCTCTGGGGCCAACGTCCTGACTTTC

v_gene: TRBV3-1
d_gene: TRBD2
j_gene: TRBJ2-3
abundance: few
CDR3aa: CASSQGQVAGEYF
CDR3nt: TGTGCCAGCAGCCAAGGTCAAGTAGCGGGGGAGTATTTT

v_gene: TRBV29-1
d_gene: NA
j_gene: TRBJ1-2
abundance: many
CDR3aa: CSAMGATGFGGYTF
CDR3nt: TGCAGCGCCATGGGGGCGACAGGATTCGGGGGCTACACCTTC

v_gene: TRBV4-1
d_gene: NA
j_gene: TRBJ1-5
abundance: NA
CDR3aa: CASSQLMGVGNQPQHF
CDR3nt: TGCGCCAGCAGCCAACTTATGGGGGTGGGCAATCAGCCCCAGCATTTT

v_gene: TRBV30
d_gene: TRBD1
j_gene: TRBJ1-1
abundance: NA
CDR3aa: CAWSQARGTEAFF
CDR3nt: TGTGCCTGGAGCCAAGCCAGGGGGACTGAAGCTTTCTTT

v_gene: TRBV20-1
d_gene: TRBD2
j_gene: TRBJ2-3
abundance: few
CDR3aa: CSAQGSGGSPTGTQYF
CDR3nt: TGCAGTGCCCAGGGTAGCGGGGGGTCCCCCACGGGTACGCAGTATTTT

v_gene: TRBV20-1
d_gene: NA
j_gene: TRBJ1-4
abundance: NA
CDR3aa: CSAPSTGAKGEKLFF
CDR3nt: TGCAGTGCTCCATCGACCGGAGCTAAGGGTGAAAAACTGTTTTTT

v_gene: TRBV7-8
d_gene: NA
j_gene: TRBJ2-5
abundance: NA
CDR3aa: CASSLVHGTSFPETQYF
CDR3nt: TGTGCCAGCAGCTTAGTCCACGGGACCTCCTTCCCAGAGACCCAGTACTTC

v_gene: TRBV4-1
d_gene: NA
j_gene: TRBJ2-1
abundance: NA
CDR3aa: CASSQMGLAGNEQFF
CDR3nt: TGCGCCAGCAGCCAGATGGGGCTAGCAGGCAATGAGCAGTTCTTC

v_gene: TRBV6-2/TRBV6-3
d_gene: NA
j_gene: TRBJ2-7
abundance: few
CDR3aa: CASSYGRNSYEQYF
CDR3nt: TGTGCCAGCAGTTACGGCAGGAACTCCTACGAGCAGTACTTC

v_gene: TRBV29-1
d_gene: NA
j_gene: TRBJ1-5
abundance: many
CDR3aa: CSVSDGGQPQHF
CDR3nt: TGCAGCGTTTCGGACGGGGGGCAGCCCCAGCATTTT

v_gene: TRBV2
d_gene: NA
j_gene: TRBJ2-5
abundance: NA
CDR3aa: CASSKTAHPETQYF
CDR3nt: TGTGCCAGCAGTAAGACAGCCCACCCAGAGACCCAGTACTTC

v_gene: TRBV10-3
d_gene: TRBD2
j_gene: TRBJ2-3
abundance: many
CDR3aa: CAIRGLGVGDTQYF
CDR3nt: TGTGCCATCAGGGGACTAGGAGTTGGAGATACGCAGTATTTT

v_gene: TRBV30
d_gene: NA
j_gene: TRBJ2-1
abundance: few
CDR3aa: CAWSQRYNEQFF
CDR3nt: TGTGCCTGGAGTCAACGGTACAATGAGCAGTTCTTC

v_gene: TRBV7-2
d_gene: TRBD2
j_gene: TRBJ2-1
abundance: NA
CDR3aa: CASRQTGTSGSRKQFF
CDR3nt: TGTGCCAGCCGACAAACCGGGACTAGCGGCTCGCGGAAGCAGTTCTTC

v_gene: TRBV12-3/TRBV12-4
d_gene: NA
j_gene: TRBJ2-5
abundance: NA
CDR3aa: CASSLRTERLSRTQYF
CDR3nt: TGTGCCAGCAGTTTACGGACAGAACGTTTATCAAGGACCCAGTACTTC